The clone carrying this T cell receptor beta chain was seen just once. Its antigen is currently unknown. Germline V gene data show CDR1 as MGHRA and CDR2 as YSYEKL. Trimming removed 0 bases at V and 2 bases at J, with 19 bases between. The CDR3 extends over 18 amino acids. TCRdb keeps only in-frame clones here, not all; method: immunoSEQ multiplex PCR. The data show nearly 2 million clones, roughly 94% seen once. The sample comes from a study of shared clonotypes between healthy human individuals. Looking at the study overall: The study used three CD4 naive, three CD4 memory, two CD8 naive and one CD8 memory plate per donor. Findings and limits, study-wide: Researchers sampled only blood; tissue repertoires likely differ. Clonotype sharing levels among donors were expected to vary with sequencing depth.

Selected positively for CCR7 and CD45RO-negative, naive CD8 cells excluded terminally differentiated effector memory CD45RA+ cells. Each of the donors was a healthy adult who was HIV-negative and had not had a recent acute infection or vaccination. This chain uses TRBV4-1 with TRBJ1-2, with D maybe TRBD1 (5 bases). The TCR sequence derives from a man between 18 and 29 years old in good health. Sequencing was done on a sample of naive CD8+ T cells sorted from blood. The CDR3 sequence: CASSQDSEGAGTNYGYTF. Here the CDR3 DNA reads TGCGCCAGCAGCCAAGATTCGGAGGGAGCAGGGACCAACTATGGCTACACCTTC.